One and the same sample provided the 20 T cell receptor beta chains below, sequenced in a study of CD8 T cells in ankylosing spondylitis. Using its own MiXCR run on the 5' RACE reads, TCRdb lists one record per CDR3 protein. The data hold around 150,000 distinct CDR3 sequences, with 5.5% to 7.5% observed a single time. Material: blood, either unsorted or a sorted T cell fraction (not recorded which). These TCRs come from a female donor with ankylosing spondylitis or in good health (not recorded which).

This clonotype was recorded many times. This chain links TRBV21-1 with TRBJ2-5; no check of the table's D call, TRBD1, against the DNA was made. TRBV21-1 is shown as a pseudogene. There are 16 residues in the CDR3. The CDR3 loop reads CASRSRSDAEGETQYF. In DNA form, the CDR3 reads TGTGCCAGCAGGTCCCGGTCGGACGCCGAAGGGGAGACCCAGTACTTC.

This clonotype was observed many times. The chain carries TRBV2 and TRBJ1-2; D unclear. Trimming cost V 7 bases and J 3 bases, with 15 bases left between them. The CDR3 totals 14 residues. The V gene's germline CDR1 is SNHLY and CDR2 FYNNEI. This CDR3 reads CASTRSPADYGYTF. Here the CDR3 DNA reads TGTGCCAGCACGCGCAGTCCGGCTGACTATGGCTACACCTTC.

This clonotype was seen many times. This chain uses TRBV20-1 with TRBJ2-5, with TRBD2 identical over 7 bases. The CDR3 sequence is 14 residues long. Germline V gene data show CDR1 as DFQATT and CDR2 as SNEGSKA (reference sequence). Trimming at V came to 3 bases and at J to 1 base, leaving 5 bases not matched to a gene. DNA for the CDR3: TGCAGTGCTAGGGCGGGGGAGGGCCAAGAGACCCAGTACTTC. Translated: CSARAGEGQETQYF.

This clonotype came up many times. This chain connects TRBV7-3 to TRBJ2-1; 8 bases align to TRBD1. This CDR3 has 15 amino acids. CDR1 is SGHTA and CDR2 is FQGTGA in the germline V gene. The trim removed 2 bases at V and 2 bases at J, leaving 2 bases unmatched. CDR3 sequence (DNA): TGTGCCAGCAGCTTACGGGACAGGCCCTACAATGAGCAGTTCTTC. Protein: CASSLRDRPYNEQFF.

This clonotype was seen repeatedly, ten times or more. The chain has TRBV5-1 and TRBJ2-2, with D perhaps TRBD1 (6 bases). The ends were cut back, 7 bases at V and 6 bases at J, with 16 bases in the middle. Germline values: CDR1 SGHRS, CDR2 YFSETQ. The CDR3 loop spans 14 amino acids. CDR3 amino acids: CASGITQGPGELFF. CDR3 nucleotide sequence: TGCGCCAGCGGGATCACACAGGGTCCCGGGGAGCTGTTTTTT.

This clonotype came up many times. The chain employs TRBV7-2 and TRBJ1-5; no clear D gene. Germline CDR1 is SGHTA and CDR2 is FQGNSA. Between the trimmed V and J ends, which lost 2 bases and 9 bases, there was a span of 23 bases. CDR3 length equals 17 residues. CDR3 nucleotides: TGTGCCAGCAGCTTATTAGGGAGGGTGGATCAGCCGCGGCCCCAGCATTTT. Amino acid sequence: CASSLLGRVDQPRPQHF.

The chain is built from TRBV5-1 and TRBJ2-1; D is unclear. The V end was cut by 4 bases, the J end by 2 bases, with 13 bases between. Per germline, CDR1 SGHRS and CDR2 YFSETQ. The CDR3 length is 15 residues. As DNA, the CDR3 is TGCGCCAGCAGCCCCCCGGTGTTTACCTACAATGAGCAGTTCTTC. The encoded protein is CASSPPVFTYNEQFF.

This clonotype was found a few times. The chain has TRBV6-1 and TRBJ1-2; unclear D gene. CDR1 is MNHNS and CDR2 is SASEGT in the germline V gene. V lost 3 bases and J lost 8, with 4 bases in between. This CDR3 has 10 residues. In DNA, the CDR3 is TGTGCCAGCAGTGACCAGGGCTACACCTTC. It yields the protein CASSDQGYTF.

This clonotype was detected many times. The rearrangement joins TRBV20-1 to TRBJ2-7, with 9 bases that match TRBD1. With 1 base clipped from V and 2 bases from J, the junction kept 3 bases outside the gene matches. The V gene's germline CDR1 is DFQATT and CDR2 SNEGSKA (reference sequence). CDR3 length: 14 amino acids. The CDR3 DNA reads TGCAGTGCTAGAGCCCGGGACAGGGCCTACGAGCAGTACTTC. It yields the protein CSARARDRAYEQYF.

This clonotype was detected ten times or more. This chain joins TRBV20-1 and TRBJ1-1; weak D call: TRBD1 (6 bases). The CDR3 runs 15 residues. CDR1 DFQATT and CDR2 SNEGSKA come from the germline V gene (reference sequence). Between the trimmed V and J ends, which lost 0 bases and 1 base, there was a span of 12 bases. The CDR3 reads CSARDSSGQNTEAFF. CDR3 DNA sequence: TGCAGTGCTAGAGATTCCTCGGGACAGAACACTGAAGCTTTCTTT.

The J gene is TRBJ1-1, the V gene TRBV12-1; the tabulated D call, TRBD1, remains unverified against the DNA. TRBV12-1 is a pseudogene. This CDR3 is 14 amino acids long. CDR3 amino acids: CASGPGLRCTEAFF. CDR3 sequence (DNA): TGTGCCAGCGGCCCCGGGCTTCGCTGCACTGAAGCTTTCTTT.

This clonotype was detected ten times or more. J is TRBJ1-2 and V is TRBV4-3, with TRBD1 matching over 8 bases. Germline V gives CDR1 LGHNA, CDR2 YSLEER. The junction had 3 bases not matched to a gene; V was cut back by 1 base and J by 2 bases. The CDR3 runs to 15 residues. The CDR3 spells CASSQGGQGNYGYTF. CDR3 sequence (DNA): TGCGCCAGCAGCCAAGGAGGACAGGGAAACTATGGCTACACCTTC.

This clonotype came up many times. The chain recombines TRBV3-1 with TRBJ2-3, with D possibly being TRBD2 (5 bases). V was shortened by 0 bases and J by 4 bases, with 17 bases between the two germline ends. Germline V gives CDR1 LGHDT, CDR2 YNNKEL (reference sequence). CDR3 length: 17 residues. The DNA for the CDR3 is TGTGCCAGCAGCCAAGATCACGGACTGCCGCCCGCAGATACGCAGTATTTT. Protein product: CASSQDHGLPPADTQYF.

The gene calls are TRBV12-3 or TRBV12-4 and TRBJ2-7; the D gene is possibly TRBD2 (6 bases). The CDR3 runs 18 residues. V was trimmed by 3 bases and J by 0 bases, leaving 21 bases between them. CDR3 region: CASSFTPGDSFNSYEQYF. The CDR3, as DNA: TGTGCCAGCAGTTTCACGCCCGGGGACTCTTTCAACTCCTACGAGCAGTACTTC.

This clonotype was counted between two and nine times. The chain couples TRBV29-1 to TRBJ2-2; D may be TRBD2 (6 bases). V was clipped by 4 bases and J by 5 bases, with 11 bases between them. The CDR3 spans 13 residues. Looked up from germline, CDR1 is SQVTM and CDR2 is ANQGSEA. This CDR3 reads CSVGGDGTGELFF. CDR3 DNA: TGCAGCGTTGGGGGGGACGGGACCGGGGAGCTGTTTTTT.

In its sample, this clonotype was seen many times. The chain uses TRBV15 and TRBJ2-3; D perhaps matches TRBD2 (5 bases). V dropped 0 bases and J dropped 1 base, with 8 bases sitting between them. This CDR3 comprises 15 residues. The germline V gene has CDR1 LNHNV and CDR2 YYDKDF (reference sequence). The CDR3 sequence is CATSRDAGRTDTQYF. CDR3 coding DNA: TGTGCCACCAGCAGAGATGCGGGTCGCACAGATACGCAGTATTTT.

This clonotype was recorded at least ten times. This chain joins TRBV5-1 and TRBJ2-5, with 10 bases lining up with TRBD1. V trimming: 4 bases; J trimming: 5 bases; junction bases outside the gene matches: 11. Germline values: CDR1 SGHRS, CDR2 YFSETQ. The CDR3 extends over 16 amino acids. The CDR3 DNA follows: TGCGCCAGCAGCACAACCAAGACAGGGGGCGGTGAGACCCAGTACTTC. Protein sequence: CASSTTKTGGGETQYF.

This clonotype was seen at least ten times. The chain combines TRBV6-5 with TRBJ1-1; a possible D gene is TRBD1 (5 bases). Germline V lookup: CDR1 MNHEY, CDR2 SVGAGI. The CDR3 runs 14 residues. V lost 2 bases to trimming and J lost 1 base, with 8 bases between them. The CDR3 loop is CASSYAQGNTEAFF. In nucleotides, the CDR3 is TGTGCCAGCAGTTACGCCCAGGGGAACACTGAAGCTTTCTTT.

The chain carries TRBV19 and TRBJ1-5; D gene unclear. The CDR3 totals 14 residues. Deletions cut 8 bases from V and 1 base from J, with 12 bases between. Germline V gives CDR1 LNHDA, CDR2 SQIVND (reference sequence). The CDR3 nucleotides are TGTGCCAGTCGGGAGGGCCGGAGCAATCAGCCCCAGCATTTT. The encoded protein is CASREGRSNQPQHF.

The table lists this clonotype with many counts. The chain employs TRBV5-1 and TRBJ2-1; 9 bases align to TRBD1. Germline trimming cut 4 bases from V and 8 bases from J; bases unmatched to any gene: 7. Germline CDR1 SGHRS, CDR2 YFSETQ. CDR3 length equals 14 residues. The CDR3 region has the DNA TGCGCCAGCAGCAGGGGACAGGGAGAAGATGAGCAGTTCTTC. Protein sequence: CASSRGQGEDEQFF.